This T cell receptor (beta chain) was retrieved from a study of blood T cell repertoires in COVID-19. About the study: Researchers got acute and convalescent COVID-19 samples from the United States, Italy and Spain. The cDNA or gDNA used as material had been derived from T cells, B-cell-depleted T cells, or PBMCs.

Germline lookup yields CDR1 LNHDA and CDR2 SQIVND (reference sequence). The CDR3 is 16 residues long. V gave up 5 bases and J gave up 4 bases; unmatched junction bases: 10. Under the authors' procedure: Cell counts per sample came from amplifying reference gene primers. The assay was immunoSEQ multiplex PCR, and TCRdb's table has in-frame clones only and misses some. V and J calls and clone size are copied from that table; D and trimming were computed from the DNA. The sample shows about 240,000 clones, over 75% of them seen only once. This clone was found once. This chain links TRBV19 with TRBJ2-5, with 10 bases lining up with TRBD2. This clonotype originated in a woman under 40 with acute or convalescent COVID-19. Input material: peripheral blood. In DNA, the CDR3 is TGTGCCAGTAGTGGGCTAGCGGGAGAAAGGAGAGAGACCCAGTACTTC. Translating it yields CASSGLAGERRETQYF.